This TCR beta chain was sequenced during a study of shared clonotypes between healthy human individuals. About the study: The donor group consisted of a couple of women and three men, aged 18 to 49.

Overall study findings and caveats: Sharing of clonotypes among donors was expected to vary with sequencing depth.

Recent vaccinations or acute infections were absent in the healthy HIV-negative adult donors. This CDR3 comprises 14 residues. Germline CDR1 reads SGHVS; CDR2 reads FQNEAQ. The germline V and J ends were trimmed by 1 base and 7 bases, with 13 bases remaining between them. Produced via immunoSEQ multiplex PCR; TCRdb's table is partial and in-frame only. The sample lists some 490,000 clones, approximately 84% occurring once. For this clone: The antigen is unknown.

The chain is built from TRBV7-8 and TRBJ2-5; tentative D call: TRBD2 (7 bases). This clonotype was sampled from a woman aged 40 to 49 in good health. Some clones in this sample may be carry-over from other donors' samples. The sequencing sample was made of PBMCs. CDR3 protein: CASSLGGRGGTQYF. The DNA of the CDR3 is TGTGCCAGCAGCTTAGGCGGGAGAGGGGGGACCCAGTACTTC.